The 4 T cell receptor beta chains in this list originate from one sample, sequenced in a study of shared clonotypes between healthy human individuals. Clones were sequenced by immunoSEQ multiplex PCR, and TCRdb holds only the in-frame ones, with some missing. This table has over a million clones, approximately 98.5% appearing once. Sequencing used naive CD4+ T cells sorted from blood. Subset specified: CD45RA+ positively selected. The receptors originated from a man aged 30 to 39 in good health.

J is TRBJ2-7 and V is TRBV27, with D perhaps matching TRBD2 (6 bases). Germline V gene data show CDR1 as MNHEY and CDR2 as SMNVEV (reference sequence). CDR3 length: 15 residues. The V and J ends lost 6 bases and 1 base respectively, with 16 bases between them. This CDR3 reads CASRRLQSGSYEQYF. The CDR3 DNA sequence: TGTGCCAGCAGGCGTTTACAGAGCGGGTCCTACGAGCAGTACTTC.

The chain is built from TRBV9 and TRBJ1-1, with D perhaps TRBD1 (6 bases). The CDR3 extends over 15 amino acids. Trimming took off 4 bases at V and 0 bases at J, with 13 bases between the two ends. CDR1 and CDR2 from the germline V gene are SGDLS and YYNGEE. The CDR3 DNA is TGTGCCAGCAGCTTCTTAGGGGGTATGAACACTGAAGCTTTCTTT. Its protein is CASSFLGGMNTEAFF.

The chain carries TRBV6-6 and TRBJ2-3; D is uncertain. The CDR3 loop spans 13 amino acids. Germline CDR1 reads MNHNY; CDR2 reads SVGAGI (reference sequence). The V end lost 6 bases, the J end lost 2 bases, and 9 bases lay between the germline ends. The CDR3 loop is CASRELDTDTQYF. The CDR3 DNA reads TGTGCCAGCAGGGAGTTAGACACAGATACGCAGTATTTT.

This clone has just one count. This chain joins TRBV7-2 and TRBJ2-3, with a weak D call TRBD1 (6 bases). The CDR3 is 13 amino acids. V lost 5 bases, J lost 5 bases, and 11 bases lay in between. Germline V lookup: CDR1 SGHTA, CDR2 FQGNSA. CDR3 nucleotides: TGTGCCAGCAGCGTCCAGGGGTTAGATACGCAGTATTTT. It yields the protein CASSVQGLDTQYF.